The 11 T cell receptor beta chains below come from one sample, sequenced in a study of T-cell memory formation after mild COVID-19. TCRdb re-called the 5' RACE reads with MiXCR, one entry per CDR3 protein. The sample shows roughly 350,000 distinct CDR3 sequences, roughly 21% of them seen only once. Sequenced: PBMCs or a T cell subset sorted from them (not recorded which). The receptors stem from an adult woman who had mild COVID-19 (a few samples of this study predate the infection). Cell type and time point are not known.

The V gene is TRBV12-3 or TRBV12-4, the J gene TRBJ2-1; D possibly corresponds to TRBD2 (5 bases). Trimming took 3 bases from V and 0 from J, leaving 12 bases between them. The CDR3 spans 16 residues. CDR3 in DNA: TGTGCCAGCAGTTTGAAGACTACCGTCTCCTACAATGAGCAGTTCTTC. It is translated as CASSLKTTVSYNEQFF.

This clonotype has more than one count but fewer than ten. The CDR3 DNA follows: TGCGCCAGCAGCTACCTACTGACAGGGAGAGGAGCTTTCTTT. It yields the protein CASSYLLTGRGAFF. The chain employs TRBV5-1 and TRBJ1-1, with 7 positions matching TRBD1. V dropped 3 bases and J dropped 10; count of bases not matched to a gene: 12. The CDR3 has 14 amino acids. In germline, CDR1 is SGHRS, CDR2 YFSETQ. Full variable domain (outside the CDR3, taken from reference TRBV5-1 and TRBJ1-1): KAGVTQTPRYLIKTRGQQVTLSCSPISGHRSVSWYQQTPGQGLQFLFEYFSETQRNKGNFPGRFSGRQFSNSRSEMNVSTLELGDSALYLCASSYLLTGRGAFFGQGTRLTVV.

The rearrangement links TRBV27 to TRBJ1-1; unclear D gene. The V and J ends lost 9 bases and 5 bases respectively, with 22 bases between them. The CDR3 is 15 residues long. Germline V gene sequence: CDR1 MNHEY, CDR2 SMNVEV (reference sequence). CDR3 residues: CASLKTFLAGTEAFF. The DNA for the CDR3 is TGTGCCAGTCTCAAAACGTTCCTAGCGGGGACTGAAGCTTTCTTT.

V and J are TRBV6-6 and TRBJ2-4; D not certain. V shed 6 bases and J shed 5 bases, with 2 bases lying between them. Germline CDR1 MNHNY, CDR2 SVGAGI (reference sequence). This CDR3 spans 10 amino acids. The DNA of the CDR3 is TGTGCCAGCAGCCAAAACATTCAGTACTTC. This translates into CASSQNIQYF.

This clonotype came up a few times. The chain carries TRBV20-1 and TRBJ1-5; 8 bases match TRBD1. The germline V gene encodes CDR1 DFQATT and CDR2 SNEGSKA (reference sequence). This CDR3 region has 14 residues. After removal of 5 bases from V and 5 bases from J, the junction contained 8 bases not matched to a gene. The CDR3, as DNA: TGCAGTGCTGGAGTCGGACAGGGTGATCAGCCCCAGCATTTT. Translated, it gives CSAGVGQGDQPQHF.

The chain combines TRBV13 with TRBJ1-1; D is unclear. The V gene lost 5 bases and the J gene lost 3 bases, with 10 bases spanning the gap. The CDR3 sequence is 13 residues long. From germline, CDR1 is PRHDT and CDR2 FYEKMQ (reference sequence). The CDR3 DNA sequence: TGTGCCAGCAGCGCTGACGAGGACACTGAAGCTTTCTTT. The encoded protein is CASSADEDTEAFF.

The V and J genes are TRBV7-3 and TRBJ1-2; weak D call: TRBD1 (6 bases). Between the trimmed V and J ends, which lost 2 bases and 9 bases, there was a span of 16 bases. Germline assignment: CDR1 SGHTA and CDR2 FQGTGA. The CDR3 length is 14 residues. CDR3 region: CASSLGDKDTRYTF. The CDR3 region has the DNA TGTGCCAGCAGCTTAGGGGACAAGGATACTCGCTACACCTTC.

The J gene is TRBJ1-1, the V gene TRBV11-2; the match to TRBD1 covers 10 bases. Germline CDR1 SGHAT, CDR2 FQNNGV. Trimming took 8 bases from V and 7 from J; bases not matched to a gene: 7. This CDR3 is 13 amino acids long. CDR3: CASASGQGNEAFF. The CDR3 nucleotides are TGTGCCAGCGCGTCGGGACAGGGGAATGAAGCTTTCTTT.

In its sample, this clonotype was seen many times. This chain links TRBV9 with TRBJ2-7; D might be TRBD2 (5 bases). Deletions cut 4 bases from V and 5 bases from J, with 13 bases between. The germline gives CDR1 SGDLS, CDR2 YYNGEE. This CDR3 is built from 13 residues. The CDR3 DNA follows: TGTGCCAGCAGCAAGGAGCAGACTAACGAGCAGTACTTC. Translated: CASSKEQTNEQYF.

The chain recombines TRBV7-2 with TRBJ2-5; a weak D match, TRBD1 (6 bases). The germline gives CDR1 SGHTA, CDR2 FQGNSA. This CDR3 region has 13 residues. Trimming shortened V by 5 bases and J by 4 bases, and 11 bases separated the two germline ends. CDR3 protein: CASSPQGPETQYF. CDR3 DNA: TGTGCCAGCAGCCCTCAGGGGCCAGAGACCCAGTACTTC.

V gene TRBV20-1 combines with J gene TRBJ1-4; the match to TRBD1 covers 8 bases. The CDR3 is 14 amino acids. Per the germline V gene, CDR1 is DFQATT and CDR2 is SNEGSKA (reference sequence). The V and J ends lost 6 bases and 10 bases, in that order; junction bases with no gene match: 13. The CDR3 region is CSALLRQGAGKLFF. The DNA for the CDR3 is TGCAGTGCCCTACTGCGGCAGGGGGCTGGAAAACTGTTTTTT.